Listed below are T cell receptor beta chains from one sample, sequenced in a study of T cells in Graves' hyperthyroidism and ophthalmopathy. TCRdb re-derived calls from the multiplex PCR reads in MiXCR, one entry per CDR3 protein. Among fewer than 450,000 distinct CDR3 sequences, more than 12% were seen once, and the ten largest hold around 27%. The material sequenced was blood. These TCRs come from a man in his fifties or sixties with Graves' ophthalmopathy. Each CDR3 is given with its conserved first and last residue. The order of the fields is clone size, V gene, D gene, J gene, CDR3 DNA, CDR3 protein. The D gene is left open where the match is weak. Size is omitted from some rows. Given values are once, few, many or a class for expanded clones.

many,TRBV5-1,NA,TRBJ1-4,TGCGCCAGCAGCCCCGCCGCGGGGACCGCAACTAATGAAAAACTGTTTTTT,CASSPAAGTATNEKLFF
many,TRBV6-1,TRBD1,TRBJ1-2,TGTGCCAGCAGTCAGGGGGTAGCTAACTATGGCTACACCTTC,CASSQGVANYGYTF
many,TRBV30,NA,TRBJ2-7,TGTGCCTTCCGGGACGGATCCTACGAGCAGTACTTC,CAFRDGSYEQYF
many,TRBV20-1,NA,TRBJ2-3,TGCAGTGCTAGAGGGGATAGCTTTATTCTTACGCAGTATTTT,CSARGDSFILTQYF
many,TRBV10-3,TRBD2,TRBJ2-5,TGTGCCATCAGGCCAGCTAGCGGGAGGGGCCAAGAGACCCAGTACTTC,CAIRPASGRGQETQYF
few,TRBV19,TRBD2,TRBJ2-3,TGTGCCAGTAGTATAGTTGCGGGAGTGGCTGCAGATACGCAGTATTTT,CASSIVAGVAADTQYF
many,TRBV24-1,TRBD2,TRBJ2-7,TGTGCCACCAGTGCCGGGGGGGCCTCCTACGAGCAGTACTTC,CATSAGGASYEQYF
few,TRBV9,TRBD2,TRBJ2-3,TGTGCCAGCAGCCAAAGACAGGGAGGACTAGCGGGTCCCACAGATACGCAGTATTTT,CASSQRQGGLAGPTDTQYF
NA,TRBV28,NA,TRBJ2-2,TGTGCCAGCAGAGGACTGATGAACACCGGGGAGCTGTTTTTT,CASRGLMNTGELFF
few,TRBV10-2,NA,TRBJ1-1,TGCGCCACCCTCCGGGGAAGTCCCCCCATGAACACTGAAGCTTTCTTT,CATLRGSPPMNTEAFF
NA,TRBV28,NA,TRBJ2-7,TGTGCCAGCATGTCTGGCGAGCAGTACTTC,CASMSGEQYF
NA,TRBV6-1,TRBD2,TRBJ2-3,TGTGCCAGCAGTGAATCCAGGAGGAGCGGGGTACTCGATACGCAGTATTTT,CASSESRRSGVLDTQYF
NA,TRBV20-1,TRBD1,TRBJ2-2,TGCAGTGCTAGAGATGGGACAGGGGTTAGCGGGGAGCTGTTTTTT,CSARDGTGVSGELFF
many,TRBV7-2,NA,TRBJ1-1,TGTGCCAGCAGTTGGGGGACGGTGAACACTGAAGCTTTCTTT,CASSWGTVNTEAFF
many,TRBV29-1,TRBD1,TRBJ2-1,TGCAGCGACTTGACATTCGCCCGGGACAGGGATTACAATGAGCAGTTCTTC,CSDLTFARDRDYNEQFF
many,TRBV5-5,NA,TRBJ1-1,TGTGCCAGCAGCTTGGAGCTGCTAGAAGCGTACACTGAAGCTTTCTTT,CASSLELLEAYTEAFF
NA,TRBV6-9,TRBD1,TRBJ2-2,TGCGCCAGCAGGGAGGCAGGGACAGGGGGCAACACCGGGGAGCTGTTTTTT,CASREAGTGGNTGELFF
many,TRBV3-1,NA,TRBJ2-7,TGTGCCAGCAGCTACTCCCTCTACGAGCAGTACTTC,CASSYSLYEQYF
NA,TRBV6-5,TRBD1,TRBJ1-5,TGTGCCAGCAGTTACACCACTCCAATTGGGACAGGGGCTAGTCAGCCCCAGCATTTT,CASSYTTPIGTGASQPQHF
many,TRBV2,TRBD2,TRBJ2-1,TGTGCCAACCAGAAGGTAGCGGGAGGTGGTGAGCAGTTCTTC,CANQKVAGGGEQFF
many,TRBV6-1,NA,TRBJ1-4,TGTGCCACCCTCCCTTCGGGGTCGAGCGAAAAACTGTTTTTT,CATLPSGSSEKLFF
many,TRBV3-1,NA,TRBJ2-5,TGTGCCAGCAGCCAAGGATTGGGGACAGAGACCCAGTACTTC,CASSQGLGTETQYF
NA,TRBV6-1,NA,TRBJ1-2,TGTGCCAGCAGTCCGACGGGGTCTGAGGGCTACACCTTC,CASSPTGSEGYTF
NA,TRBV24-1,TRBD2,TRBJ2-1,TGTGCCACCAGGGGGGGGGAGGGCGCCTACAATGAGCAGTTCTTC,CATRGGEGAYNEQFF